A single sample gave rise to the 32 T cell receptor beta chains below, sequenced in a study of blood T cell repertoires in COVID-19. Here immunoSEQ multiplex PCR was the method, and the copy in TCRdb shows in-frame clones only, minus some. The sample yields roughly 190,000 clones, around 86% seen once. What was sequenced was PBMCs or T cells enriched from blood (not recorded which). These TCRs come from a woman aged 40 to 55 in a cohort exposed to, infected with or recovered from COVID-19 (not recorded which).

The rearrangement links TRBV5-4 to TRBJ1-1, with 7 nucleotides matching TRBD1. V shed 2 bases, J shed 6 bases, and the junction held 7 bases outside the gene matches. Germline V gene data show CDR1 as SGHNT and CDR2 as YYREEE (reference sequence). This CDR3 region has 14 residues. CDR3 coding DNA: TGTGCCAGCAGCTTCCGGGACAGAAGCCCTGAAGCTTTCTTT. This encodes CASSFRDRSPEAFF.

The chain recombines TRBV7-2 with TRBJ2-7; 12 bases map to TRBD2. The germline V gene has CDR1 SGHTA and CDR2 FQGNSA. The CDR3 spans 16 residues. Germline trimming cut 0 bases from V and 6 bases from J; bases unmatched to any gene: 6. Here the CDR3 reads CASSLAAGLAGGEQYF. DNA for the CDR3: TGTGCCAGCAGCTTAGCGGCGGGACTAGCGGGCGGCGAGCAGTACTTC.

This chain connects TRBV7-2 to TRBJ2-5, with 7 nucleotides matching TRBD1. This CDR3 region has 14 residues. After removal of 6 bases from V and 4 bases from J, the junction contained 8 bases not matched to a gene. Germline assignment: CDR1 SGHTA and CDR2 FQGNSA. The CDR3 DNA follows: TGTGCCAGCAGTCGACAGGGAAGGCTAGAGACCCAGTACTTC. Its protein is CASSRQGRLETQYF.

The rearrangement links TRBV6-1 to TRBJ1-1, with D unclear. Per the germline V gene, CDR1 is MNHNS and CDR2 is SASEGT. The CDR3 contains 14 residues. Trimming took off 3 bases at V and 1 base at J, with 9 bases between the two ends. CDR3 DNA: TGTGCCAGCAGTGACACGGGGTGGAACACTGAAGCTTTCTTT. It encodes CASSDTGWNTEAFF.

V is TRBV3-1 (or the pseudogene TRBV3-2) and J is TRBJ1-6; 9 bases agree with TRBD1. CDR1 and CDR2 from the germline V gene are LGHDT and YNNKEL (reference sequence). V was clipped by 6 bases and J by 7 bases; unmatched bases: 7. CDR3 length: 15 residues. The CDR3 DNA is TGTGCCAGCAGGAAAATGGACAGGGGAAATTCACCCCTCCACTTT. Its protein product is CASRKMDRGNSPLHF.

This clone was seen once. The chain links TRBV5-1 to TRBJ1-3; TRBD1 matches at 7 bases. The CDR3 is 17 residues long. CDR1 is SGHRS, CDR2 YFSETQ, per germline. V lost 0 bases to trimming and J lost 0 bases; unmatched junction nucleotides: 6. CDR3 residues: CASSLAQGGSSGNTIYF. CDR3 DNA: TGCGCCAGCAGCTTGGCCCAGGGGGGAAGCTCTGGAAACACCATATATTTT.

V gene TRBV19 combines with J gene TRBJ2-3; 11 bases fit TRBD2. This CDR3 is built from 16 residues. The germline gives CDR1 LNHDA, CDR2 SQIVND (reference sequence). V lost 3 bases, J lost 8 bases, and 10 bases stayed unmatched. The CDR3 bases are TGTGCCAGTAGTATCCCCCTAGCGGGAGGTTTAAGTACGCAGTATTTT. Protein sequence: CASSIPLAGGLSTQYF.

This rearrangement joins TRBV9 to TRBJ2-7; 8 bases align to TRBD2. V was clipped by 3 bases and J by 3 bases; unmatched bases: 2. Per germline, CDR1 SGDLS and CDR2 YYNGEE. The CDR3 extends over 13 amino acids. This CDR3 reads CASSAGRDYEQYF. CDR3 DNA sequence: TGTGCCAGCAGCGCCGGGAGGGACTACGAGCAGTACTTC. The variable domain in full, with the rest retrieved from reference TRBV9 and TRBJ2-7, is DSGVTQTPKHLITATGQRVTLRCSPRSGDLSVYWYQQSLDQGLQFLIQYYNGEERAKGNILERFSAQQFPDLHSELNLSSLELGDSALYFCASSAGRDYEQYFGPGTRLTVT.

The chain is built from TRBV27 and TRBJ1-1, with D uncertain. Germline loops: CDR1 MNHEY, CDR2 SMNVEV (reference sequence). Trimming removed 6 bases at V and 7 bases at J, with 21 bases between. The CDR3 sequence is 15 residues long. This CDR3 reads CASSPGSQPANEAFF. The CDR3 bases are TGTGCCAGCAGCCCCGGTTCACAGCCCGCGAATGAAGCTTTCTTT.

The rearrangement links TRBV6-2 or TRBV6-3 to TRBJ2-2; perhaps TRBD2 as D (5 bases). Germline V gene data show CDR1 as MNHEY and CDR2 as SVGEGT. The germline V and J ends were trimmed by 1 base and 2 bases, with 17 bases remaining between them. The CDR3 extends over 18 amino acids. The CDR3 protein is CASSYWREAVINTGELFF. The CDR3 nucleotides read TGTGCCAGCAGTTACTGGCGAGAAGCGGTTATCAACACCGGGGAGCTGTTTTTT.

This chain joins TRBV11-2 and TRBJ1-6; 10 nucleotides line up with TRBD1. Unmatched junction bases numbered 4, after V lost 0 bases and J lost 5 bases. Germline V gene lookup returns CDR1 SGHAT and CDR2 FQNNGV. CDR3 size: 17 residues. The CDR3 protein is CASSLETGGFNNSPLHF. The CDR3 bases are TGTGCCAGCAGCTTAGAGACAGGGGGCTTTAATAATTCACCCCTCCACTTT. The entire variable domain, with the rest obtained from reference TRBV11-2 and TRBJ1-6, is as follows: EAGVAQSPRYKIIEKRQSVAFWCNPISGHATLYWYQQILGQGPKLLIQFQNNGVVDDSQLPKDRFSAERLKGVDSTLKIQPAKLEDSAVYLCASSLETGGFNNSPLHFGNGTRLTVT.

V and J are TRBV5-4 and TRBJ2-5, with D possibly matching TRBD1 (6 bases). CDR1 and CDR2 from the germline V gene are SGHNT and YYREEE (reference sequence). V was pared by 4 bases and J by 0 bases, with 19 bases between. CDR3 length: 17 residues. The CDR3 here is CASSTSGAGVYQETQYF. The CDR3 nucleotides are TGTGCCAGCAGCACCTCAGGGGCAGGAGTGTACCAAGAGACCCAGTACTTC.

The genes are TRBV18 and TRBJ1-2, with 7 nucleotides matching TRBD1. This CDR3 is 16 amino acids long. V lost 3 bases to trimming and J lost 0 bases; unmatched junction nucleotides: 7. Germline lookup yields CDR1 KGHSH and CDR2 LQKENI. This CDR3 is CASSPRQGQANYGYTF. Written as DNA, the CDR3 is TGTGCCAGCTCACCCAGACAGGGTCAGGCTAACTATGGCTACACCTTC.

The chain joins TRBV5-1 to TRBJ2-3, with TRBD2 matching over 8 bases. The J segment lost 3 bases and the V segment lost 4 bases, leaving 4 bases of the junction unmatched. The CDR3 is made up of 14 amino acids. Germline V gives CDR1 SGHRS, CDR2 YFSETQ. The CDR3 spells CASSPGGRTDTQYF. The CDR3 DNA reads TGCGCCAGCAGCCCGGGGGGGCGAACAGATACGCAGTATTTT.

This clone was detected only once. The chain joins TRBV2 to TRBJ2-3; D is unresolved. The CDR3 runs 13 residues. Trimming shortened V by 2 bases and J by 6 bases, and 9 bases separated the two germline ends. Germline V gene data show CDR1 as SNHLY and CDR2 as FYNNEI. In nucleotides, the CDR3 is TGTGCCAGCAGTGAACTAAACGCGGATACGCAGTATTTT. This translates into CASSELNADTQYF. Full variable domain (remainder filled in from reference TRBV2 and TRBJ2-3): EPEVTQTPSHQVTQMGQEVILRCVPISNHLYFYWYRQILGQKVEFLVSFYNNEISEKSEIFDDQFSVERPDGSNFTLKIRSTKLEDSAMYFCASSELNADTQYFGPGTRLTVL.

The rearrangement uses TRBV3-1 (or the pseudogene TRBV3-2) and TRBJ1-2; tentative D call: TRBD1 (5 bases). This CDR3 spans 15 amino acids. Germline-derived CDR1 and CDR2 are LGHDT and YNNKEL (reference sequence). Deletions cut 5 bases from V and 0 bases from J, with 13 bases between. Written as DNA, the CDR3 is TGTGCCAGCAGCAAGCGGGGGGACTCTAACTATGGCTACACCTTC. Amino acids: CASSKRGDSNYGYTF.

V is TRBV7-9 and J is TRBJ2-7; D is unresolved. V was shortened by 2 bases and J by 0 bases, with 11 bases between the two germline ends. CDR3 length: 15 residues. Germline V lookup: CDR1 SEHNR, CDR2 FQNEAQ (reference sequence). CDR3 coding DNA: TGTGCCAGCAGCTTACGTCCCGGAGACTCCTACGAGCAGTACTTC. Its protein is CASSLRPGDSYEQYF.

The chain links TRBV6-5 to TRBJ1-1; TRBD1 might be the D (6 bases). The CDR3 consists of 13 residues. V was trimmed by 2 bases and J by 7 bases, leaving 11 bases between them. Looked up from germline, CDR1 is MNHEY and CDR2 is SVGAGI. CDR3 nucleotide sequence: TGTGCCAGCAGTTACACCTCGGACAGTGAAGCTTTCTTT. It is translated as CASSYTSDSEAFF.

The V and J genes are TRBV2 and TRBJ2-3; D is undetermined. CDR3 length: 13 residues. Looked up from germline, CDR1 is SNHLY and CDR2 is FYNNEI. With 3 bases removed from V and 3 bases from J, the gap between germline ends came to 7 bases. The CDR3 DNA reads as TGTGCCAGCAGTGATATCTTGACAGATACGCAGTATTTT. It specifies CASSDILTDTQYF.

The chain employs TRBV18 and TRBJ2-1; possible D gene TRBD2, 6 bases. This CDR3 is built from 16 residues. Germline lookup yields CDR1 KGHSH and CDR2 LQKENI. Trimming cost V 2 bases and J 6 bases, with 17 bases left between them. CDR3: CASSPRDSPRGNEQFF. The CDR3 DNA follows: TGTGCCAGCTCACCAAGGGACTCACCACGGGGCAATGAGCAGTTCTTC. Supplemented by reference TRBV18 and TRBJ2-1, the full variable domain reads NAGVMQNPRHLVRRRGQEARLRCSPMKGHSHVYWYRQLPEEGLKFMVYLQKENIIDESGMPKERFSAEFPKEGPSILRIQQVVRGDSAAYFCASSPRDSPRGNEQFFGPGTRLTVL.

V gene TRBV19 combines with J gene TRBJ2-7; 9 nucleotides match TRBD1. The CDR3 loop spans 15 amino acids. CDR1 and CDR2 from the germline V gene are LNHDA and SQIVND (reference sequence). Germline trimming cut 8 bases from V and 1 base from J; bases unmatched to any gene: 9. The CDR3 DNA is TGTGCCAGTTCCTTGGGGACAGGGAGTTCCTACGAGCAGTACTTC. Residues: CASSLGTGSSYEQYF. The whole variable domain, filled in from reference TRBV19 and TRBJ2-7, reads DGGITQSPKYLFRKEGQNVTLSCEQNLNHDAMYWYRQDPGQGLRLIYYSQIVNDFQKGDIAEGYSVSREKKESFPLTVTSAQKNPTAFYLCASSLGTGSSYEQYFGPGTRLTVT.

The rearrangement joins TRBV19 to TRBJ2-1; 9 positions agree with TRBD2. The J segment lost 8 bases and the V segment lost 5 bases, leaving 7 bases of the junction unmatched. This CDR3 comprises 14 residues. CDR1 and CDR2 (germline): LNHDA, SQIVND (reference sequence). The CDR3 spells CASSRASGTDEQFF. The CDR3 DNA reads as TGTGCCAGTAGTCGGGCTAGCGGGACCGATGAGCAGTTCTTC.

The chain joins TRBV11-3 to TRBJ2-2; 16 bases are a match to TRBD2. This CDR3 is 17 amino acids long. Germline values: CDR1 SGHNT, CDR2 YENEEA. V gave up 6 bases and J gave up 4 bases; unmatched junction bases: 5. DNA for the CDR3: TGTGCCAGCAGGGGGACTAGCGGGAGGGCCGGCACCGGGGAGCTGTTTTTT. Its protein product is CASRGTSGRAGTGELFF.

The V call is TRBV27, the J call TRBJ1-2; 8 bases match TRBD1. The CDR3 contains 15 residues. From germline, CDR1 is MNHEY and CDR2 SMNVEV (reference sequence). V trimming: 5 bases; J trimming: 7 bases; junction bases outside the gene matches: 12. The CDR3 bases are TGTGCCAGCAGTCCGATTACAGGGGGGGGAGGTGGCTACACCTTC. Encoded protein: CASSPITGGGGGYTF.

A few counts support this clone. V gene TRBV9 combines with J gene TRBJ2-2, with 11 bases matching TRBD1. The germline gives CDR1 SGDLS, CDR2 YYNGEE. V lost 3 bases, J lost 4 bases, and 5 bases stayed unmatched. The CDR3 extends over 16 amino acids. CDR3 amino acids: CASSEVGTGGTGELFF. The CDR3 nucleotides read TGTGCCAGCAGCGAGGTTGGGACAGGGGGCACCGGGGAGCTGTTTTTT.

CDR3 DNA: TGTGCCAGCAGCTTCGCCCGGGGGGGAGGTGAAAAACTGTTTTTT. It yields the protein CASSFARGGGEKLFF. The chain recombines TRBV7-6 with TRBJ1-4; perhaps TRBD1 as D (5 bases). CDR3 length: 15 amino acids. V dropped 3 bases and J dropped 7 bases, with 15 bases sitting between them. Looked up from germline, CDR1 is SGHVS and CDR2 is FNYEAQ. The whole variable domain, filled in from reference TRBV7-6 and TRBJ1-4, reads GAGVSQSPRYKVTKRGQDVALRCDPISGHVSLYWYRQALGQGPEFLTYFNYEAQQDKSGLPNDRFSAERPEGSISTLTIQRTEQRDSAMYRCASSFARGGGEKLFFGSGTQLSVL.

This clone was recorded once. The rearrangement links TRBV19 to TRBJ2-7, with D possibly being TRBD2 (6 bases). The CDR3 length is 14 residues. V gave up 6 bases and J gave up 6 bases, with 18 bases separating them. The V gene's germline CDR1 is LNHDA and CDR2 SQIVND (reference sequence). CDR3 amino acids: CASRSRGLLSEQYF. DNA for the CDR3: TGTGCCAGTAGATCACGGGGACTTTTGAGCGAGCAGTACTTC.

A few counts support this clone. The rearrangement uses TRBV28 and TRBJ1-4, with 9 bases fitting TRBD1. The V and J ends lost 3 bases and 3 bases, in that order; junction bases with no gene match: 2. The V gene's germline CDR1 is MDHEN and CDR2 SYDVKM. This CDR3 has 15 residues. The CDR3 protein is CASSLGDRANEKLFF. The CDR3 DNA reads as TGTGCCAGCAGTTTGGGGGACAGGGCTAATGAAAAACTGTTTTTT.

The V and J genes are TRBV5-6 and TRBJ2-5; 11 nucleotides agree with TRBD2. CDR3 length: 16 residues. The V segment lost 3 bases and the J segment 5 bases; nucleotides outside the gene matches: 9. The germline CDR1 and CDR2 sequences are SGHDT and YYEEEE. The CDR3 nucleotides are TGTGCCAGCAGCTCCTTACCGGGACTAGCGGCGGAGACCCAGTACTTC. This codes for CASSSLPGLAAETQYF. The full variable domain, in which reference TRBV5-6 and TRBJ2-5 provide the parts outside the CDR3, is DAGVTQSPTHLIKTRGQQVTLRCSPKSGHDTVSWYQQALGQGPQFIFQYYEEEERQRGNFPDRFSGHQFPNYSSELNVNALLLGDSALYLCASSSLPGLAAETQYFGPGTRLLVL.

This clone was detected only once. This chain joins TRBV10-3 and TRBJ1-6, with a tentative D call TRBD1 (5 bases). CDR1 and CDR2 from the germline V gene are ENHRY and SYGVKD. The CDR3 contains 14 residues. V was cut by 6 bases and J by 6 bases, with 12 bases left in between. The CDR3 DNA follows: TGTGCCATCAGGGACAACTATGGTAATTCACCCCTCCACTTT. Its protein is CAIRDNYGNSPLHF.

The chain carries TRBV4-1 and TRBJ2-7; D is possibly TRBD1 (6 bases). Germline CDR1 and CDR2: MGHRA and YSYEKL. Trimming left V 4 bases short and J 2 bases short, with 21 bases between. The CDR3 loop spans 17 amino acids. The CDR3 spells CASSPPQQGRSPYEQYF. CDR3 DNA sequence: TGCGCCAGCAGCCCGCCCCAACAGGGACGGTCCCCCTACGAGCAGTACTTC.

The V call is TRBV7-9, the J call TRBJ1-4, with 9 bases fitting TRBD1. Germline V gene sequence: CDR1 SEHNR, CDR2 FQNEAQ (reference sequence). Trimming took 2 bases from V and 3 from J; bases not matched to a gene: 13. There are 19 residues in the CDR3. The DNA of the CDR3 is TGTGCCAGCAGCTTACCCCCGGGACAGGGCTTCTCGGCTAATGAAAAACTGTTTTTT. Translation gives CASSLPPGQGFSANEKLFF.